This T cell receptor beta chain was identified in a study of cytomegalovirus exposure and HLA in healthy donors. Broader study findings: In a later analysis, 17,000 or so TCR beta sequences were associated with HLA alleles at 0.05 false discovery rate. Apparent HLA restriction characterized most CMV-associated TCR beta chains in a later analysis.

PCR was performed using 60 Vbeta and 13 Jbeta primers. Assay used: immunoSEQ multiplex PCR; TCRdb lists only in-frame clones, some missing. Found here are around 120,000 clones, around 78% of them singletons; the top ten hold approximately 1.7%. Germline V CDR1 and CDR2: LGHNA, YNFKEQ. The CDR3 is 13 amino acids. V was cut by 0 bases and J by 2 bases, with 4 bases left in between. As concerns this clone: Its cognate antigen is unknown.

The TCR was taken from a woman in her 40s in good health and CMV-seronegative. The chain combines TRBV4-2 with TRBJ2-5; no definite D call. The sequencing sample was made of PBMCs. The CDR3 DNA sequence: TGTGCCAGCAGCCAAGATTCGCAAGAGACCCAGTACTTC. It encodes CASSQDSQETQYF.